Below are 6 T cell receptor beta chains sequenced from a single sample in a study of early T cells in non-severe SARS-CoV-2 infection. Each CDR3 protein gets one entry after TCRdb re-called the 5' RACE reads with MiXCR. The data contain tens of thousands of distinct CDR3 sequences, about 8.9% of them singletons. Sequenced: whole blood. The receptors originated from an adult who was a healthcare worker with PCR-confirmed SARS-CoV-2 infection or an uninfected control (not recorded which).

With regard to this clonotype: A much larger clone differs from this one at a single base, so this may be a read error. This chain connects TRBV7-6 to TRBJ2-2; tentative D call: TRBD1 (5 bases). The CDR3 spans 15 residues. Germline values: CDR1 SGHVS, CDR2 FNYEAQ. The CDR3 nucleotides read TGTGTCAGCAGCTTAGGGGATTCGAACACCGGGGAGCTGTTTTTT. Protein sequence: CVSSLGDSNTGELFF.

This chain uses TRBV5-1 with TRBJ2-5; D remains ambiguous. The CDR3 spans 16 residues. Trimming took off 2 bases at V and 5 bases at J, with 19 bases between the two ends. Germline V CDR1 and CDR2: SGHRS, YFSETQ. CDR3 region: CASSLRQLGILETQYF. CDR3 nucleotides: TGCGCCAGCAGCTTACGGCAGCTAGGAATTTTGGAGACCCAGTACTTC.

The chain couples TRBV12-3 or TRBV12-4 to TRBJ2-1; 7 positions agree with TRBD1. V dropped 6 bases and J dropped 7; count of bases not matched to a gene: 12. CDR3 length: 15 residues. CDR3 sequence reads: CASRDDRVVVNEQFF. In nucleotides, the CDR3 is TGTGCCAGCAGAGATGACAGGGTGGTGGTGAATGAGCAGTTCTTC.

This clonotype was recorded a few times. The chain carries TRBV7-2 and TRBJ2-3; D may match TRBD1 or TRBD2 (5 bases each). Germline-derived CDR1 and CDR2 are SGHTA and FQGNSA. The CDR3 loop spans 14 amino acids. V was trimmed by 5 bases and J by 10 bases, leaving 19 bases between them. The CDR3 DNA reads as TGTGCCAGCAGCCCCGGGACCCAGCCGCGACCGCAGTATTTT. Protein sequence: CASSPGTQPRPQYF.

The DNA for the CDR3 is TGTGCCAGCAGCTCCACCCAGGGCAGGACCAGCTCCTACAATGAGCAGTTCTTC. This translates into CASSSTQGRTSSYNEQFF. V usage is TRBV7-6 and J usage is TRBJ2-1, with D possibly TRBD1 on 5 matching bases. Trimming left V 4 bases short and J 0 bases short, with 19 bases between. CDR1 and CDR2 (germline): SGHVS, FNYEAQ. The CDR3 loop spans 18 amino acids.

This clonotype has just a few counts. V gene TRBV9 combines with J gene TRBJ2-3, with D perhaps matching TRBD2 (6 bases). CDR1 and CDR2 (germline): SGDLS, YYNGEE. Trimming shortened V by 4 bases and J by 0 bases, and 15 bases separated the two germline ends. The CDR3 is 16 amino acids. The CDR3 here is CASSPLDGTSTDTQYF. The CDR3 coding sequence is TGTGCCAGCAGCCCCTTGGACGGGACTAGCACAGATACGCAGTATTTT.